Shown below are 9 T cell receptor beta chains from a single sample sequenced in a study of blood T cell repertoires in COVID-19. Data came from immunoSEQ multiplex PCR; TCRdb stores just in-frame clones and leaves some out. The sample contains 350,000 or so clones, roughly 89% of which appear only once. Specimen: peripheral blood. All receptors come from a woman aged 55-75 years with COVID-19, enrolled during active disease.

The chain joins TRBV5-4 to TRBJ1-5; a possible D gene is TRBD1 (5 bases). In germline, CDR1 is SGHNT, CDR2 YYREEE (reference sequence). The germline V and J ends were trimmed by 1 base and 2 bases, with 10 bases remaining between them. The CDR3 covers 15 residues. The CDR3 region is CASSLQGGGNQPQHF. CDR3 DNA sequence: TGTGCCAGCAGCTTGCAGGGTGGGGGCAATCAGCCCCAGCATTTT.

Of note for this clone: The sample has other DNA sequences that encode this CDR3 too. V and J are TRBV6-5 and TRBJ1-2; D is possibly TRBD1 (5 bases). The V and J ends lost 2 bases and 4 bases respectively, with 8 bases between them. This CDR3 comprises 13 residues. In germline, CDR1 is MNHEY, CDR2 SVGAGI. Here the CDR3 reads CASSYRGGYGYTF. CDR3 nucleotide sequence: TGTGCCAGCAGTTACCGGGGGGGCTATGGCTACACCTTC.

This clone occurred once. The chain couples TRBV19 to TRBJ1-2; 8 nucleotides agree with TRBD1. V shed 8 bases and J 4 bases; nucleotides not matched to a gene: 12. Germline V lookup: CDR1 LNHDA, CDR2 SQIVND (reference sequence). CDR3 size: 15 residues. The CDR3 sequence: CASFDRGAPLYGYTF. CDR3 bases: TGTGCCAGTTTCGACAGGGGCGCCCCACTCTATGGCTACACCTTC.

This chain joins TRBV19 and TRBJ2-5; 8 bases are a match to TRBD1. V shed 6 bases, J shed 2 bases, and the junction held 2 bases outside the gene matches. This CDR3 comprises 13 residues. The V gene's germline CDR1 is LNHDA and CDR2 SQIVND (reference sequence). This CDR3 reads CASRYRGQETQYF. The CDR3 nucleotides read TGTGCCAGTAGGTACAGGGGGCAAGAGACCCAGTACTTC.

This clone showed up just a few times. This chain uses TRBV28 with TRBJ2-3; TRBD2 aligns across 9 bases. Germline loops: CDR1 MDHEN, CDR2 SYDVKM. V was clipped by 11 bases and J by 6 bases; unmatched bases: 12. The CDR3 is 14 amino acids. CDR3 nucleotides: TGTGCCCAATACCGGGGTAGCGGGGGCGATACGCAGTATTTT. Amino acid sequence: CAQYRGSGGDTQYF.

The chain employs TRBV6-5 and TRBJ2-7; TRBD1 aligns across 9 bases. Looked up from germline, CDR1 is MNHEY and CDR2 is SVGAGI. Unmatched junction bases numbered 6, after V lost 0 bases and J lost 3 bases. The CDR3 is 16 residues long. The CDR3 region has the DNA TGTGCCAGCAGTTACTCCCACCCGGGACAGGGCTACGAGCAGTACTTC. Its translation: CASSYSHPGQGYEQYF.

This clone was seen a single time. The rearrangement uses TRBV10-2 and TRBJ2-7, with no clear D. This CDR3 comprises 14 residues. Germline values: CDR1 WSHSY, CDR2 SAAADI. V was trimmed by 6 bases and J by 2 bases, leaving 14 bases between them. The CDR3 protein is CASRRKNRAYEQYF. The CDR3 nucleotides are TGCGCCAGCAGACGCAAGAACCGGGCCTACGAGCAGTACTTC.

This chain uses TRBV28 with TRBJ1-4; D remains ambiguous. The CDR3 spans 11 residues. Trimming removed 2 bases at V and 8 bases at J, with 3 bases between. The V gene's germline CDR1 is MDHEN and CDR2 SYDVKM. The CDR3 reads CASSLGEKLFF. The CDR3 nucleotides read TGTGCCAGCAGTTTAGGCGAAAAACTGTTTTTT.

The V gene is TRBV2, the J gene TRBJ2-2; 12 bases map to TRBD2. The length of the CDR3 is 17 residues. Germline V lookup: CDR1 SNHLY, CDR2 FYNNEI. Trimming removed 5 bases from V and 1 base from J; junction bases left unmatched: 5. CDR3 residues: CASSSSGLAGNTGELFF. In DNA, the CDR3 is TGTGCCAGCAGTAGTTCGGGACTAGCGGGGAACACCGGGGAGCTGTTTTTT.